This T cell receptor beta chain derives from a study of blood T cell repertoires in COVID-19. Across the study: PBMCs, B-cell-depleted T cells, or T cells were the source of the cDNA or gDNA that made up the material.

The CDR3 totals 14 residues. J was trimmed by 11 bases and V by 0 bases; bases with no gene match: 7. The germline V gene encodes CDR1 SGHDN and CDR2 FVKESK. Profiled with immunoSEQ multiplex PCR; TCRdb holds only in-frame clones, not every one. The sample shows about 280,000 clones, less than 95% of them seen only once. Adults between roughly 18 and 90 years of age took part from more than 20 US areas. Participants reported their clinical history, and cohort assignment relied on those reports. Exposed volunteers were people who met a COVID-19 case within 2 weeks before study entry. The chain is built from TRBV14 and TRBJ1-1; 9 bases are shared with TRBD1. The clonotype was recovered from a man in his forties who had been exposed to COVID-19. Sequenced: PBMCs or T cells enriched from blood (not recorded which). The CDR3 coding sequence is TGTGCCAGCAGCCAAGATCCGGGACAGGGCCTGGCTTTCTTT. Its protein product is CASSQDPGQGLAFF.